This T cell receptor beta chain originates from a study of cytomegalovirus exposure and HLA in healthy donors. Germline V gene lookup returns CDR1 SGHAT and CDR2 FQDESV (reference sequence). The CDR3 has 19 residues. J lost 0 bases, V lost 5 bases, and 12 bases had no gene match. The study ran its PCR with 60 Vbeta and 13 Jbeta primers. Clones were read by immunoSEQ multiplex PCR, and TCRdb kept only the in-frame ones, dropping some. Its listing shows some 130,000 clones. The receptor's source is a woman in her thirties or forties in good health and CMV-seropositive. The source material was PBMCs. The V and J genes are TRBV11-1 and TRBJ1-4; 10 bases fit TRBD1. The CDR3 DNA reads as TGTGCCAGCAGCCTTCGGACAGGGGGTATCTCGGCAACTAATGAAAAACTGTTTTTT. It specifies CASSLRTGGISATNEKLFF.